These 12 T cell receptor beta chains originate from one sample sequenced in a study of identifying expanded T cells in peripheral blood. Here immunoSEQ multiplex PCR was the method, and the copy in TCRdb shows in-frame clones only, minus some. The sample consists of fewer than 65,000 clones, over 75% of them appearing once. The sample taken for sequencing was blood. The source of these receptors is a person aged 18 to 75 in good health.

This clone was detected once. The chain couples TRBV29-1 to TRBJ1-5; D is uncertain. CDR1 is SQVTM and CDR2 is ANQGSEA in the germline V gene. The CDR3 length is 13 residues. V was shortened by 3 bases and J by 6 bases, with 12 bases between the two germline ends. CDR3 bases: TGCAGCGTTGACTCCGGAGAGGGTCAGCCCCAGCATTTT. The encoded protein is CSVDSGEGQPQHF.

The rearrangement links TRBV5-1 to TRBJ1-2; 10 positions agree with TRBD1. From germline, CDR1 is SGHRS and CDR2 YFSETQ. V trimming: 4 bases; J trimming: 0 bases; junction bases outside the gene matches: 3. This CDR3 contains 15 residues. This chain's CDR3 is CASSRQGAANYGYTF. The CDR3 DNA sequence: TGCGCCAGCAGCCGACAGGGGGCTGCTAACTATGGCTACACCTTC.

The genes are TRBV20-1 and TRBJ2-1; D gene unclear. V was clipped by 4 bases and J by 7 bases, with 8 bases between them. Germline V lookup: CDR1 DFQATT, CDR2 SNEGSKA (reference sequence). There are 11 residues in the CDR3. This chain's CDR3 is CSATTWNEQFF. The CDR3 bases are TGCAGTGCTACCACTTGGAATGAGCAGTTCTTC.

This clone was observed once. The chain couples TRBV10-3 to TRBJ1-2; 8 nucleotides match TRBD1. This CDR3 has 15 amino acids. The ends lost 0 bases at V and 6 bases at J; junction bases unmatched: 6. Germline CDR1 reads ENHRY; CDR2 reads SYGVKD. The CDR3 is CAISESVGQGNGYTF. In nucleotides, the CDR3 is TGTGCCATCAGTGAGTCTGTCGGACAGGGCAATGGCTACACCTTC.

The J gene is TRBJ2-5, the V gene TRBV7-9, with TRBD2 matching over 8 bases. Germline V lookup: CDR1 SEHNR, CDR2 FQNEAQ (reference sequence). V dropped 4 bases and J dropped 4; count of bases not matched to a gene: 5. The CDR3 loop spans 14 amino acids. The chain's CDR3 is CASSYPAGVETQYF. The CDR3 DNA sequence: TGTGCCAGCAGCTATCCAGCGGGGGTAGAGACCCAGTACTTC.

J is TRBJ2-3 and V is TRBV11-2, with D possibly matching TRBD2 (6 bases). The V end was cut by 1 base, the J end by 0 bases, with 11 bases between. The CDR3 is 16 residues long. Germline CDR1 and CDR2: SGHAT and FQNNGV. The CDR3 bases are TGTGCCAGCAGCTTAGGGGGGACTTCTAGCACAGATACGCAGTATTTT. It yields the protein CASSLGGTSSTDTQYF.

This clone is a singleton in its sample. This CDR3 is CASSLVIGTKTNYGYTF. The CDR3 DNA sequence: TGTGCCAGCAGCTTAGTTATTGGGACCAAGACTAACTATGGCTACACCTTC. J is TRBJ1-2 and V is TRBV7-2; a possible D gene is TRBD1 (5 bases). V lost 1 base, J lost 0 bases, and 15 bases lay in between. The CDR3 length is 17 residues. Germline CDR1 SGHTA, CDR2 FQGNSA.

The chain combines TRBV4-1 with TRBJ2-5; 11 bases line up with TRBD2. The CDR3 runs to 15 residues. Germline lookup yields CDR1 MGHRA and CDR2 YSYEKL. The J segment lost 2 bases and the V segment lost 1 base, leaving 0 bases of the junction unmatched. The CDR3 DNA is TGCGCCAGCAGCCAAGTAGCGGGGGGGCAAGAGACCCAGTACTTC. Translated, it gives CASSQVAGGQETQYF.

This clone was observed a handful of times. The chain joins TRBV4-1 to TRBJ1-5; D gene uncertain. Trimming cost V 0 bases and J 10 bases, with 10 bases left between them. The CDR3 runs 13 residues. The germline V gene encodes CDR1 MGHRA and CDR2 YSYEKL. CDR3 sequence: CASSQDFFVPQHF. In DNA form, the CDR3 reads TGCGCCAGCAGCCAAGATTTTTTTGTCCCCCAGCATTTT.

Here the CDR3 DNA reads TGTGCCACCAGCAGAGCGGCAGCCTTGAGCGACGAGCAGTACTTC. This gives the protein CATSRAAALSDEQYF. The chain is built from TRBV15 and TRBJ2-7; D gene uncertain. V was shortened by 1 base and J by 5 bases, with 15 bases between the two germline ends. The CDR3 loop spans 15 amino acids. Germline loops: CDR1 LNHNV, CDR2 YYDKDF (reference sequence).

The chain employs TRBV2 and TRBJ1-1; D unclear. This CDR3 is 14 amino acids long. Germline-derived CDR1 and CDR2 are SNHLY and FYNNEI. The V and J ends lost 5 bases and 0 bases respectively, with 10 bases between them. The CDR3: CASSFDGMNTEAFF. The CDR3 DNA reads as TGTGCCAGCAGTTTTGACGGGATGAACACTGAAGCTTTCTTT.

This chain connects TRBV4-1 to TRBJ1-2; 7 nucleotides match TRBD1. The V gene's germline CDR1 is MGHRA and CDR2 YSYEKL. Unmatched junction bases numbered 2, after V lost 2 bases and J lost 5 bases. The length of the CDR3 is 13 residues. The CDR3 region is CASSQPTGYGYTF. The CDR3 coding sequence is TGCGCCAGCAGCCAACCGACAGGGTATGGCTACACCTTC.